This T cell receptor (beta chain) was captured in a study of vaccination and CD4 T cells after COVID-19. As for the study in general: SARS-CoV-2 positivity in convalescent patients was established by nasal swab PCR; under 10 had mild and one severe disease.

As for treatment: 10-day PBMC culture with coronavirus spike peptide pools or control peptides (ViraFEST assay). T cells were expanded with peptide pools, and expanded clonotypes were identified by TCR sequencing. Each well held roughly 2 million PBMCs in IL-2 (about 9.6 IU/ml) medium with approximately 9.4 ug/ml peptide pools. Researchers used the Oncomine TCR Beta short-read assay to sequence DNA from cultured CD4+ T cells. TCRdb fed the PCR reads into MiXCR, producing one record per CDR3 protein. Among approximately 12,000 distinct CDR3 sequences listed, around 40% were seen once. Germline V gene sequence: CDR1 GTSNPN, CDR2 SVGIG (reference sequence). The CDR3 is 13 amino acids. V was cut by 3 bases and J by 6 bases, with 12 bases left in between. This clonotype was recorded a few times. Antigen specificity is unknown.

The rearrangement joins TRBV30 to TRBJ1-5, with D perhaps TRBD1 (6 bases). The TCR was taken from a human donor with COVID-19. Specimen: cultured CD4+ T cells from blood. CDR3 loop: CAWRPTGTQPQHF. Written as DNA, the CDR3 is TGTGCCTGGAGACCAACAGGGACTCAGCCCCAGCATTTT.